This record concerns one TCR beta chain sequence. TCRdb ran MiXCR on the PCR reads and lists one entry per CDR3 protein. The repertoire has approximately 670,000 distinct CDR3 sequences, approximately 20% of them found once; the top ten carry roughly 0.85%. The data were taken from a study of molecular identifiers for immune sequencing clone quantification. Per the germline V gene, CDR1 is LGHNA and CDR2 is YSLEER. The CDR3 is 15 residues long. Trimming pared 0 bases from V and 12 bases from J, leaving 18 bases between. Sequencing was performed on naive CD8+ T cells from blood, with Jurkat cell RNA spiked in. Subset described: FACS-sorted CD8+CD4-CCR7+CD45RA+ naive T cells. The source is a human donor in good health. Some libraries in this study had Jurkat cell RNA spiked in. This rearrangement joins TRBV4-3 to TRBJ2-1; no clear D gene. The CDR3: CASSQDRYSLLGQFF. The CDR3 nucleotides are TGCGCCAGCAGCCAAGATCGGTACAGCCTGCTCGGGCAGTTCTTC.